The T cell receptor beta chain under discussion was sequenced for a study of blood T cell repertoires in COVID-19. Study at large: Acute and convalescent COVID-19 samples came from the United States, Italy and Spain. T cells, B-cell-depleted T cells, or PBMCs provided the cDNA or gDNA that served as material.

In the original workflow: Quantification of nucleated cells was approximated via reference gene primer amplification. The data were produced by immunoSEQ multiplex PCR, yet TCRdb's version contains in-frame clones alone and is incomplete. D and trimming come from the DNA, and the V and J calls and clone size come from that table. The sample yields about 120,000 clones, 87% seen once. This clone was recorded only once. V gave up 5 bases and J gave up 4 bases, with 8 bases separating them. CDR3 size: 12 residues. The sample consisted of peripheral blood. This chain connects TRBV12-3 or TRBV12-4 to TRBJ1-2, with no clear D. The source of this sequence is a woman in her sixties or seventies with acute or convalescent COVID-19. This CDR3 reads CASSIDSYGYTF. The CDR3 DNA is TGTGCCAGCAGTATTGACTCCTATGGCTACACCTTC.